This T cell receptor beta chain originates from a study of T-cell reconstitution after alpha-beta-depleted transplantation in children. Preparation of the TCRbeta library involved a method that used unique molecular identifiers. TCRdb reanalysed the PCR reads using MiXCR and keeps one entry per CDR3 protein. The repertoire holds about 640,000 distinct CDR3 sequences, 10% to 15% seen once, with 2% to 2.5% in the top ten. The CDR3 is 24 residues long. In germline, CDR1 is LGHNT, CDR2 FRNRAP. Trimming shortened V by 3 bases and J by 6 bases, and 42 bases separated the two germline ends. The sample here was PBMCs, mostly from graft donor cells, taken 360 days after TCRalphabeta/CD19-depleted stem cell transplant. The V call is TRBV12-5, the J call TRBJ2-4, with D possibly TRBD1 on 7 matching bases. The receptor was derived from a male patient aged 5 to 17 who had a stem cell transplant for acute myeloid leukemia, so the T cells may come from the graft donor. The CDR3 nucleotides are TGTGCTAGTGGTTTTATCCCGGACAGGCCACACATTATCCGGAGGGCCGGCGAGGGAAACATTCAGTACTTC. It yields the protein CASGFIPDRPHIIRRAGEGNIQYF.